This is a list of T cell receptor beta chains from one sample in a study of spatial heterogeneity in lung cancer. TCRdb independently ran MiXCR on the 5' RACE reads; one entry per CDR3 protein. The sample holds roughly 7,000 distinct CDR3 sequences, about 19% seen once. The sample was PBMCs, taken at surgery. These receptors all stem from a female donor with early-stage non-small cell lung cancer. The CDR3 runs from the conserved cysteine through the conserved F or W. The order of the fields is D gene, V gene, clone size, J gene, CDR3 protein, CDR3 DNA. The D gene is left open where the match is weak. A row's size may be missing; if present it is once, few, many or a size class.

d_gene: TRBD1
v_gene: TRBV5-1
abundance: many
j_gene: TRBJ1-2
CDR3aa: CASSLDYGTGGGYTF
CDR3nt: TGCGCCAGCAGCTTGGATTACGGGACAGGTGGCGGCTACACCTTC

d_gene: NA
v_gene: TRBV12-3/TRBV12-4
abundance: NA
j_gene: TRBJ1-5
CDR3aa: CASSFLVYQPQHF
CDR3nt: TGTGCCAGCAGTTTCTTAGTGTATCAGCCCCAGCATTTT

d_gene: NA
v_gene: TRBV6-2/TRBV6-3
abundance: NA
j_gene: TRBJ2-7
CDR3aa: CASRTYRESYEQYF
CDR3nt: TGTGCCAGCAGGACTTACAGGGAGTCCTACGAGCAGTACTTC

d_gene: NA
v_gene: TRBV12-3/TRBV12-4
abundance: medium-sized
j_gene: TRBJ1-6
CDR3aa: CASRMTESPLHF
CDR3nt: TGTGCCAGCAGGATGACGGAATCACCCCTCCACTTT

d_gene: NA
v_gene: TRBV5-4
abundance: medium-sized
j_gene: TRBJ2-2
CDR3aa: CASSLAQANTGELFF
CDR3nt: TGTGCCAGCAGCTTGGCGCAGGCTAACACCGGGGAGCTGTTTTTT

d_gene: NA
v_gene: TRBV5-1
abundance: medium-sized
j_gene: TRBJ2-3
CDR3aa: CATQIGTLSTDTQYF
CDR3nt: TGCGCCACTCAAATTGGGACACTTAGCACAGATACGCAGTATTTT

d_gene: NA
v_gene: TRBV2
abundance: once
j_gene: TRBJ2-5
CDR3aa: CASSDWIQETQYF
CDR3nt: TGTGCCAGCAGTGATTGGATCCAAGAGACCCAGTACTTC

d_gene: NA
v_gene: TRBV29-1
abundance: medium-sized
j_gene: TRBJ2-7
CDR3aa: CSVETGGVYEQYF
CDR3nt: TGCAGCGTTGAAACCGGGGGAGTCTACGAGCAGTACTTC

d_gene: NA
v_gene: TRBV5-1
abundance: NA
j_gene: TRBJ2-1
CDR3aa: CASSEGPSSYNEQFF
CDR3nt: TGCGCCAGCTCCGAGGGACCCAGCTCCTACAATGAGCAGTTCTTC

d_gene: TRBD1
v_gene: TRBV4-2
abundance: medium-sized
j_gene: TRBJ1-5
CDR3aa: CASSQDGQGDQPQHF
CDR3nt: TGTGCCAGCAGCCAAGACGGACAGGGTGATCAGCCCCAGCATTTT

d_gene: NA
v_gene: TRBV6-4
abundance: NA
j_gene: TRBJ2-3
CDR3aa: CASSDSGSDTQYF
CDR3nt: TGTGCCAGCAGTGACTCGGGGTCAGATACGCAGTATTTT

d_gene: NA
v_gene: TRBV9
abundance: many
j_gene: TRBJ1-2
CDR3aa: CASSVDSGGFGYTF
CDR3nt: TGTGCCAGCAGCGTAGACAGTGGCGGGTTTGGCTACACCTTC